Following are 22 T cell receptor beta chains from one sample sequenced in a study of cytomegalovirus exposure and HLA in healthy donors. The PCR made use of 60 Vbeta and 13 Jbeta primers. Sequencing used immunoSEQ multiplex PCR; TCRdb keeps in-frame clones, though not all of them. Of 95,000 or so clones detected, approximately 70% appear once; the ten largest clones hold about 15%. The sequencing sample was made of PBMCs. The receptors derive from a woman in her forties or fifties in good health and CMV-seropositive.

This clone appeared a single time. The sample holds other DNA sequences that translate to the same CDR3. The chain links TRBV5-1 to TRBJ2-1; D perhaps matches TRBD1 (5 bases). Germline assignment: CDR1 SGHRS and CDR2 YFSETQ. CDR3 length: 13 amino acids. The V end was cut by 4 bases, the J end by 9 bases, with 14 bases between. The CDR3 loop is CASSQGQGLEQFF. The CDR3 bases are TGCGCCAGCAGCCAGGGCCAAGGCCTTGAGCAGTTCTTC.

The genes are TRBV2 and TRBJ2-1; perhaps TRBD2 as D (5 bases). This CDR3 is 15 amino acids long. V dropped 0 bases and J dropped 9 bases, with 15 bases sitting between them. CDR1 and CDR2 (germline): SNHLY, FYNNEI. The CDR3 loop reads CASSEARGRSGEQFF. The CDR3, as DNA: TGTGCCAGCAGTGAAGCGCGTGGTAGGAGCGGTGAGCAGTTCTTC.

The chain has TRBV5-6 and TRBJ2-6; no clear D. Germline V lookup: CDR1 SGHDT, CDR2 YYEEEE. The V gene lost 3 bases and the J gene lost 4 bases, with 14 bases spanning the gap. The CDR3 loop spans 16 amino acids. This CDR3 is CASSYLEARGANVLTF. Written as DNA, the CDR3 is TGTGCCAGCAGCTATCTTGAGGCGCGCGGGGCCAACGTCCTGACTTTC. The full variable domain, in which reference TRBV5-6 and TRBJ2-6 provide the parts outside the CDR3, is DAGVTQSPTHLIKTRGQQVTLRCSPKSGHDTVSWYQQALGQGPQFIFQYYEEEERQRGNFPDRFSGHQFPNYSSELNVNALLLGDSALYLCASSYLEARGANVLTFGAGSRLTVL.

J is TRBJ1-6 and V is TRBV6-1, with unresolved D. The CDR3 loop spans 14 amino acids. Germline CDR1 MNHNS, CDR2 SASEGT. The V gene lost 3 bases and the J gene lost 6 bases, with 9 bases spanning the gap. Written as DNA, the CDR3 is TGTGCCAGCAGTGAGAGTCGGGGTAATTCACCCCTCCACTTT. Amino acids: CASSESRGNSPLHF.

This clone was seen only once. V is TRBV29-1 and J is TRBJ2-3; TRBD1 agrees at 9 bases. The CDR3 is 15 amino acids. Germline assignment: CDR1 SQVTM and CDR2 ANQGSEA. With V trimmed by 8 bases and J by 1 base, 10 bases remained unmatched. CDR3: CSTEIRDRGTDTQYF. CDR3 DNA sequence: TGCAGCACAGAGATTAGGGACAGGGGCACAGATACGCAGTATTTT.

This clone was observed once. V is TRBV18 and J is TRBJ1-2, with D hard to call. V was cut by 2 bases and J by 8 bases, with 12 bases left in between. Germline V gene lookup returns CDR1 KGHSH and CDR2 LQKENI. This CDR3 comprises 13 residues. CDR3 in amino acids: CASSPSAVEGYTF. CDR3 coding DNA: TGTGCCAGCTCACCATCGGCAGTGGAGGGCTACACCTTC.

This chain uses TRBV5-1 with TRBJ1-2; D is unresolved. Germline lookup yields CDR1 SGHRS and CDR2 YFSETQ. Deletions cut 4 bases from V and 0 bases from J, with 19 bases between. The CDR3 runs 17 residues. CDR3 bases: TGCGCCAGCAGCGCGTATTTGGAGGGAATGTCTAACTATGGCTACACCTTC. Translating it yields CASSAYLEGMSNYGYTF.

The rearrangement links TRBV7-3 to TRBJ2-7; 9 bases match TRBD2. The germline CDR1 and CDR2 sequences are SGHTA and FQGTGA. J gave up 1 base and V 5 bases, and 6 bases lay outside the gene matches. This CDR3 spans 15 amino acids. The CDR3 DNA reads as TGTGCCAGCAGCGCCCTAGCGGGAAGTTCCTACGAGCAGTACTTC. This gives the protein CASSALAGSSYEQYF.

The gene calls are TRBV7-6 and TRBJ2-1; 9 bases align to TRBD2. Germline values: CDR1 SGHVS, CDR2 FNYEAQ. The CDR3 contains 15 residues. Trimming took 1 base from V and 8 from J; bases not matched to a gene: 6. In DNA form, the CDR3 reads TGTGCCAGCAGCTTAGGGTTTCTAGCGGGACATGAGCAGTTCTTC. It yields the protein CASSLGFLAGHEQFF.

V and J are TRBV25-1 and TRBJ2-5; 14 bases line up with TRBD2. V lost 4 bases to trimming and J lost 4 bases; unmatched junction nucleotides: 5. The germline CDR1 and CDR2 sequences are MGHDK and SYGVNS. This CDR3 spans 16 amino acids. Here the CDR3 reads CASSGGLAGGVETQYF. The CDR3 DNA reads TGTGCCAGCAGTGGTGGACTAGCGGGAGGAGTAGAGACCCAGTACTTC.

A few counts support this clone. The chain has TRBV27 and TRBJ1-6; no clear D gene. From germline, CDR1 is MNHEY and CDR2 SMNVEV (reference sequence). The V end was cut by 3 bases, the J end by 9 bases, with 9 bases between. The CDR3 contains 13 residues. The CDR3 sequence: CASSFREASPLHF. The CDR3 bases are TGTGCCAGCAGTTTTCGGGAGGCTTCACCCCTCCACTTT.

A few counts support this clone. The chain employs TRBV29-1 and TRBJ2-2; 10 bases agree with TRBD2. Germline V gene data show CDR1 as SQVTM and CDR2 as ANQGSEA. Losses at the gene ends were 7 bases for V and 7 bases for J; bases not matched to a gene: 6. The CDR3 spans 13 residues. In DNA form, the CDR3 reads TGCAGCGCCCGAGCGGGGGGGGGCGGGGAGCTGTTTTTT. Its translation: CSARAGGGGELFF.

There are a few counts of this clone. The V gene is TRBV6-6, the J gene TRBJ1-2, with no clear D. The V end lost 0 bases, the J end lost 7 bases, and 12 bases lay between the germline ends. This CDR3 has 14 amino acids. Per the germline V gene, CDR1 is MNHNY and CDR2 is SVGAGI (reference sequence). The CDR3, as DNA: TGTGCCAGCAGTTACTCCCGCGGGGAGACTGGCTACACCTTC. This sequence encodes CASSYSRGETGYTF.

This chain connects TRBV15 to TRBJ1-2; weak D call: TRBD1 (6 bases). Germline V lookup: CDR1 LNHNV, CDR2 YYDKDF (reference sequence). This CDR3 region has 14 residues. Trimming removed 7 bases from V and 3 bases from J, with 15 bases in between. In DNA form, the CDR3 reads TGTGCCACCACCGAACAGGGCGCCTACTATGGCTACACCTTC. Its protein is CATTEQGAYYGYTF.

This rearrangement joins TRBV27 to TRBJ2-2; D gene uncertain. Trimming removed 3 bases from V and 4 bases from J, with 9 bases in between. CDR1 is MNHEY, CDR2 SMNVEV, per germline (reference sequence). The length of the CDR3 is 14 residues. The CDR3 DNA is TGTGCCAGCAGTTTCCTCCCTATCACCGGGGAGCTGTTTTTT. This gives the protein CASSFLPITGELFF.

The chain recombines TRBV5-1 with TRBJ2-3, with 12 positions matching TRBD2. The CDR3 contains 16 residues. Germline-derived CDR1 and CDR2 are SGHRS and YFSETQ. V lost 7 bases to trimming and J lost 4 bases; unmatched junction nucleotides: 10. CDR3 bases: TGCGCCAGCCCCCGGGAGCTAGCGGGAGGGCCAGATACGCAGTATTTT. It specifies CASPRELAGGPDTQYF.

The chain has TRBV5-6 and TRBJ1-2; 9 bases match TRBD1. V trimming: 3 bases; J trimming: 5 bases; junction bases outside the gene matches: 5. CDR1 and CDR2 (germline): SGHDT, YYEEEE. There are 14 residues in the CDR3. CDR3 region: CASSSGTGIYGYTF. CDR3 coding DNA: TGTGCCAGCAGCTCCGGGACAGGGATATATGGCTACACCTTC.

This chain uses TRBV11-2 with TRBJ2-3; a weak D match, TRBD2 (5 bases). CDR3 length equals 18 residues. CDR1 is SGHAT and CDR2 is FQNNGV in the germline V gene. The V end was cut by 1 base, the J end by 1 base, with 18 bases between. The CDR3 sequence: CASSLVPPTPLGTDTQYF. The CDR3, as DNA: TGTGCCAGCAGCTTAGTCCCCCCAACCCCACTAGGCACAGATACGCAGTATTTT.

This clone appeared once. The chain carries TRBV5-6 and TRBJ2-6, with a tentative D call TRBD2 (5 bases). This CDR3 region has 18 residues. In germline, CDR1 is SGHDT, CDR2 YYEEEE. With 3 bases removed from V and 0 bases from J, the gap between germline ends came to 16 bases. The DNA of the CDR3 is TGTGCCAGCAGCTCCCCCGGACTCCCCCTCTCTGGGGCCAACGTCCTGACTTTC. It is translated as CASSSPGLPLSGANVLTF.

The CDR3 DNA is TGTGCCAGCAGCTTCCGGACTAGCGGGAGCGGGATTGAGTTCTTC. It yields the protein CASSFRTSGSGIEFF. The V call is TRBV7-8, the J call TRBJ2-1; 13 bases line up with TRBD2. Losses at the gene ends were 3 bases for V and 14 bases for J; bases not matched to a gene: 10. The CDR3 spans 15 residues. Per the germline V gene, CDR1 is SGHVS and CDR2 is FQNEAQ.

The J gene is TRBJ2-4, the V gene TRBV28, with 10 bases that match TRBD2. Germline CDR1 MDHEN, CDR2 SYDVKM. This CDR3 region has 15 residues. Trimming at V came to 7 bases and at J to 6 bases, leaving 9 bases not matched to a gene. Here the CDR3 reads CASKVRLAGRNIQYF. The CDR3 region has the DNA TGTGCCAGCAAGGTGAGACTAGCGGGCAGAAACATTCAGTACTTC.

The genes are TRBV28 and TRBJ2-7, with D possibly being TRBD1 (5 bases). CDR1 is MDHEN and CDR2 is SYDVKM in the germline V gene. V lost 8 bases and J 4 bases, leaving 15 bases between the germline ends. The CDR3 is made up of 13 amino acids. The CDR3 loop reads CASQGYVLYEQYF. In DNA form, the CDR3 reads TGTGCCAGCCAGGGCTACGTATTATACGAGCAGTACTTC.